The 20 T cell receptor beta chains below were found in one sample sequenced in a study of CD8 T cells in Susac syndrome. Random-hexamer reverse transcription was applied to roughly 0.5 to 1 ug RNA. TCRdb reanalysed the immunoSEQ multiplex PCR reads using MiXCR and keeps one entry per CDR3 protein. The sample lists 250,000 to 300,000 distinct CDR3 sequences, 85% occurring once. Sequencing was performed on CD8+ T cells from PBMCs. Every receptor here comes from a human donor with multiple sclerosis.

J is TRBJ2-1 and V is TRBV28, with 8 bases identical to TRBD1. V shed 2 bases, J shed 1 base, and the junction held 4 bases outside the gene matches. Germline loops: CDR1 MDHEN, CDR2 SYDVKM. The CDR3 is 16 residues long. This CDR3 reads CASSLEQGVSYNEQFF. DNA for the CDR3: TGTGCCAGCAGTTTAGAACAGGGGGTATCCTACAATGAGCAGTTCTTC.

The chain uses TRBV5-1 and TRBJ2-1; D uncertain. The germline V and J ends were trimmed by 2 bases and 6 bases, with 6 bases remaining between them. The CDR3 runs to 12 residues. The V gene's germline CDR1 is SGHRS and CDR2 YFSETQ. CDR3 amino acids: CASSFRVNEQFF. CDR3 in DNA: TGCGCCAGCAGCTTTCGTGTCAATGAGCAGTTCTTC.

This chain connects TRBV5-1 to TRBJ2-7; D is perhaps TRBD1 (5 bases). In germline, CDR1 is SGHRS, CDR2 YFSETQ. The ends were cut back, 4 bases at V and 4 bases at J, with 12 bases in the middle. This CDR3 region has 13 residues. The CDR3 here is CASSDPDSYEQYF. CDR3 in DNA: TGCGCCAGCAGCGATCCCGACAGTTACGAGCAGTACTTC.

The chain employs TRBV29-1 and TRBJ1-1; D is ambiguous. Germline CDR1 and CDR2: SQVTM and ANQGSEA. The length of the CDR3 is 14 residues. V lost 0 bases and J lost 2, with 10 bases in between. CDR3 region: CSVEDAGGNTEAFF. As DNA, the CDR3 is TGCAGCGTTGAAGATGCGGGAGGCAACACTGAAGCTTTCTTT.

The V call is TRBV7-2, the J call TRBJ2-1; perhaps D is TRBD1 or TRBD2 (5 bases each). The V end lost 3 bases, the J end lost 6 bases, and 15 bases lay between the germline ends. This CDR3 has 15 residues. CDR1 and CDR2 from the germline V gene are SGHTA and FQGNSA. The CDR3 loop reads CASSFDSGGLNEQFF. CDR3 nucleotide sequence: TGTGCCAGCAGCTTTGACAGCGGAGGACTCAATGAGCAGTTCTTC.

The chain uses TRBV6-4 and TRBJ2-5; D remains unclear. Germline CDR1 and CDR2: MRHNA and SNTAGT. Deletions cut 4 bases from V and 0 bases from J, with 9 bases between. This CDR3 has 14 residues. The CDR3 protein is CASSAEPYQETQYF. The DNA of the CDR3 is TGTGCCAGCAGTGCCGAACCGTACCAAGAGACCCAGTACTTC.

In its sample, this clonotype was seen a few times. V and J are TRBV6-1 and TRBJ1-1; D gene unclear. Per the germline V gene, CDR1 is MNHNS and CDR2 is SASEGT. The CDR3 loop spans 12 amino acids. Trimming took 5 bases from V and 1 from J, leaving 5 bases between them. The CDR3 nucleotides are TGTGCCAGCAGTCCGCCGAACACTGAAGCTTTCTTT. This translates into CASSPPNTEAFF.

The sample holds a few counts of this clonotype. In nucleotides, the CDR3 is TGCGCCAGCAGCCTCGGTGGGCGTAATGAGCAGTTCTTC. Its translation: CASSLGGRNEQFF. The V call is TRBV4-3, the J call TRBJ2-1; D gene ambiguous. V dropped 4 bases and J dropped 7 bases, with 11 bases sitting between them. The V gene's germline CDR1 is LGHNA and CDR2 YSLEER. The CDR3 consists of 13 residues.

The chain recombines TRBV5-6 with TRBJ1-3, with TRBD1 matching 9 bases. The trim removed 4 bases at V and 8 bases at J, leaving 10 bases unmatched. There are 15 residues in the CDR3. Germline V gives CDR1 SGHDT, CDR2 YYEEEE. CDR3 in amino acids: CASSPGTGFWDTIYF. CDR3 DNA: TGTGCCAGCAGCCCTGGGACAGGGTTTTGGGACACCATATATTTT.

In its sample, this clonotype was seen a few times. J is TRBJ1-2 and V is TRBV13; D uncertain. V gave up 0 bases and J gave up 5 bases, with 10 bases separating them. CDR3 length: 14 residues. Germline V CDR1 and CDR2: PRHDT, FYEKMQ (reference sequence). The CDR3 region has the DNA TGTGCCAGCAGCTTAGGCCGCGGGTGGTATGGCTACACCTTC. This translates into CASSLGRGWYGYTF.

The chain links TRBV30 to TRBJ2-7, with 7 bases lining up with TRBD1. The CDR3 consists of 13 residues. Trimming at V came to 5 bases and at J to 4 bases, leaving 8 bases not matched to a gene. In germline, CDR1 is GTSNPN, CDR2 SVGIG (reference sequence). CDR3 sequence (DNA): TGTGCCTGGGAGCGTGGGACAGCGTACGAGCAGTACTTC. This translates into CAWERGTAYEQYF.

The sample holds one count of this clonotype. One end of the junction is discordant with germline, which a read error may explain. This chain uses TRBV7-9 with TRBJ1-4; possibly TRBD1 for D (5 bases). Germline assignment: CDR1 SEHNR and CDR2 FQNEAQ (reference sequence). The CDR3 is made up of 15 amino acids. The CDR3: CASRSGLPTNERLFF. CDR3 DNA sequence: TGTGCCAGCAGATCGGGACTTCCAACTAATGAAAGACTGTTTTTT.

The chain employs TRBV20-1 and TRBJ1-1, with 7 nucleotides matching TRBD1. The germline V gene has CDR1 DFQATT and CDR2 SNEGSKA (reference sequence). Trimming at V came to 0 bases and at J to 8 bases, leaving 9 bases not matched to a gene. The CDR3 spans 14 residues. CDR3 sequence reads: CSARDDRAMGEAFF. The DNA for the CDR3 is TGCAGTGCTAGAGACGACAGGGCCATGGGAGAAGCTTTCTTT.

The chain's CDR3 is CSAIQGGRNSPLHF. The CDR3 coding sequence is TGCAGCGCCATACAGGGTGGTCGTAATTCACCCCTCCACTTT. The chain links TRBV29-1 to TRBJ1-6; D might be TRBD1 (6 bases). The germline CDR1 and CDR2 sequences are SQVTM and ANQGSEA. V lost 7 bases, J lost 6 bases, and 16 bases lay in between. CDR3 size: 14 residues.

The chain combines TRBV2 with TRBJ2-1; 15 nucleotides align to TRBD2. This CDR3 comprises 19 residues. The V gene end was trimmed by 1 base and the J gene end by 2 bases; junction bases not matched to a gene: 6. Germline values: CDR1 SNHLY, CDR2 FYNNEI. In DNA, the CDR3 is TGTGCCAGCAGTGAAGGGGCGGGACTAGCGGGAGGACCCTACAATGAGCAGTTCTTC. It specifies CASSEGAGLAGGPYNEQFF.

The rearrangement joins TRBV6-2 or TRBV6-3 to TRBJ2-1; tentative D call: TRBD2 (5 bases). Germline V gene data show CDR1 as MNHEY and CDR2 as SVGEGT. V lost 0 bases, J lost 0 bases, and 6 bases lay in between. The CDR3 runs 15 residues. CDR3 amino acids: CASSYSGDSYNEQFF. CDR3 nucleotides: TGTGCCAGCAGTTACTCCGGGGACTCCTACAATGAGCAGTTCTTC.

The rearrangement links TRBV6-5 to TRBJ1-5, with D possibly TRBD1 on 5 matching bases. V lost 2 bases to trimming and J lost 2 bases, with 16 bases between them. This CDR3 has 17 residues. From germline, CDR1 is MNHEY and CDR2 SVGAGI. CDR3 region: CASSYDQVGVGNQPQHF. CDR3 nucleotides: TGTGCCAGCAGTTACGACCAGGTGGGGGTCGGCAATCAGCCCCAGCATTTT.

The chain is built from TRBV12-3 or TRBV12-4 and TRBJ1-5, with D perhaps TRBD1 (5 bases). The ends were cut back, 7 bases at V and 4 bases at J, with 11 bases in the middle. CDR3 length: 13 amino acids. The CDR3 region has the DNA TGTGCCAGCACCCGCGGGGGGAATCAGCCCCAGCATTTT. Residues: CASTRGGNQPQHF.

V usage is TRBV7-7 and J usage is TRBJ2-7; 9 nucleotides align to TRBD1. The CDR3 has 16 amino acids. The J segment lost 2 bases and the V segment lost 1 base, leaving 6 bases of the junction unmatched. The V gene's germline CDR1 is SSHAT and CDR2 FNYEAQ (reference sequence). CDR3 bases: TGTGCCAGCAGCTTAGGACAGGGGGTGGGCCCCTACGAGCAGTACTTC. This gives the protein CASSLGQGVGPYEQYF.

The chain joins TRBV29-1 to TRBJ1-2, with a tentative D call TRBD1 (5 bases). Trimming pared 4 bases from V and 3 bases from J, leaving 9 bases between. This CDR3 has 12 residues. The V gene's germline CDR1 is SQVTM and CDR2 ANQGSEA. For the CDR3, the DNA is TGCAGCGTTGTGACAGCGGACTATGGCTACACCTTC. The encoded protein is CSVVTADYGYTF. The entire variable domain, with the rest obtained from reference TRBV29-1 and TRBJ1-2, is as follows: SAVISQKPSRDICQRGTSLTIQCQVDSQVTMMFWYRQQPGQSLTLIATANQGSEATYESGFVIDKFPISRPNLTFSTLTVSNMSPEDSSIYLCSVVTADYGYTFGSGTRLTVV.